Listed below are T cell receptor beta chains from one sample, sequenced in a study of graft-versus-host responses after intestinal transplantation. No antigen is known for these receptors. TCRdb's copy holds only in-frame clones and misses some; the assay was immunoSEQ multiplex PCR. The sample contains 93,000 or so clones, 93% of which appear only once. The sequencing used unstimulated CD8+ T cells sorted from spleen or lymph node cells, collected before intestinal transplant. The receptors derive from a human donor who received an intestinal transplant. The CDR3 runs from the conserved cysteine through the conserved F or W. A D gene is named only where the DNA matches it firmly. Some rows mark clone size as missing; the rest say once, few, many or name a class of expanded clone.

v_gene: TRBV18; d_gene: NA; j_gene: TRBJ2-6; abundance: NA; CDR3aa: CASTFRGEPISGANVLTF; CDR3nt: TGTGCCAGCACCTTCAGGGGAGAACCTATCTCTGGGGCCAACGTCCTGACTTTC
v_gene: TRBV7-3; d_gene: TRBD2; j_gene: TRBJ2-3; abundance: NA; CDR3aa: CASSHSGGPPDTQYF; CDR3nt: TGTGCCAGCAGCCATAGCGGGGGGCCCCCAGATACGCAGTATTTT
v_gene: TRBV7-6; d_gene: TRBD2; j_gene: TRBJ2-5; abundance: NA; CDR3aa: CASSLGLAGGNQETQYF; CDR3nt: TGTGCCAGCAGCTTGGGACTAGCGGGGGGCAACCAAGAGACCCAGTACTTC
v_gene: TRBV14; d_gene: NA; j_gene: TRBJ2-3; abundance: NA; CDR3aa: CASSQEFGATQYF; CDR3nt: TGTGCCAGCAGCCAAGAGTTTGGGGCTACGCAGTATTTT
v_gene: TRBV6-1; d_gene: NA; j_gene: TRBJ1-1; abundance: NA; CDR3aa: CASGDGTEAFF; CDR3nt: TGTGCCAGCGGGGATGGCACTGAAGCTTTCTTT
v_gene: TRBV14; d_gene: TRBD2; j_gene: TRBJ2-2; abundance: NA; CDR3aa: CASSHPRTSGGNTGELFF; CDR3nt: TGTGCCAGCAGCCACCCCCGGACTAGCGGGGGGAACACCGGGGAGCTGTTTTTT
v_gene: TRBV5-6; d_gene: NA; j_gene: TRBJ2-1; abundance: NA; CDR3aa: CASSSRDLPYNEQFF; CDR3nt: TGTGCCAGCAGCTCCCGGGACCTACCCTACAATGAGCAGTTCTTC
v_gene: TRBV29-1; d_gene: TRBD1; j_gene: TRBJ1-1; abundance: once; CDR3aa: CSTLQGLNTEAFF; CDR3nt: TGCAGCACCCTACAGGGGCTGAACACTGAAGCTTTCTTT
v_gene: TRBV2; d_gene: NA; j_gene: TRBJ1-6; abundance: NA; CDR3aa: CASTKDSSYNSPLHF; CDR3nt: TGTGCCAGCACGAAAGATAGCTCCTATAATTCACCCCTCCACTTT
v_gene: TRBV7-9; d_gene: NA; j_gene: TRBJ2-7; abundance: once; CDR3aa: CASSGGGQFSYEQYF; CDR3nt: TGTGCCAGCAGCGGAGGGGGACAGTTTTCCTACGAGCAGTACTTC
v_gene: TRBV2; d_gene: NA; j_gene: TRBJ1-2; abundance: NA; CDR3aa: CASYVGAGYYGYTF; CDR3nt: TGTGCCAGCTATGTGGGCGCGGGCTACTATGGCTACACCTTC
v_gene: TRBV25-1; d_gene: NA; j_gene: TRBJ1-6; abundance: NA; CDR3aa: CASSEAENSPLHF; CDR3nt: TGTGCCAGCAGTGAGGCAGAGAATTCACCCCTCCACTTT
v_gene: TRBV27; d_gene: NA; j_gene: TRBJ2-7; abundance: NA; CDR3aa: CASSRRVSSYEQYF; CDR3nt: TGTGCCAGCAGCCGACGGGTAAGCTCCTACGAGCAGTACTTC
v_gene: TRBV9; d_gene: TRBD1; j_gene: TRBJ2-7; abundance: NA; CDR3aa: CASSSKQGSYEQYF; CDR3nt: TGTGCCAGCAGCTCCAAACAGGGGTCCTACGAGCAGTACTTC
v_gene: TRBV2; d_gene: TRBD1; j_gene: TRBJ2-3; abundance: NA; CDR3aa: CASRGDREGGTDTQYF; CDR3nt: TGTGCCAGCAGGGGGGACAGGGAAGGGGGCACAGATACGCAGTATTTT
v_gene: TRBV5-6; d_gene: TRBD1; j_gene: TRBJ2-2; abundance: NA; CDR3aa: CASSFPPGQVTGELFF; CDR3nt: TGTGCCAGCAGCTTCCCCCCGGGACAGGTCACCGGGGAGCTGTTTTTT
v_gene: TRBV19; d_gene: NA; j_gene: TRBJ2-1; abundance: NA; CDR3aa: CASQPRDRYNEQFF; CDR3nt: TGTGCCAGCCAGCCGCGGGACAGATACAATGAGCAGTTCTTC
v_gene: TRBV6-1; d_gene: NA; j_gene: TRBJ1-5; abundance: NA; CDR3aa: CASSESKSGTNQPQHF; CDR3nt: TGTGCCAGCAGTGAATCAAAATCTGGAACAAATCAGCCCCAGCATTTT
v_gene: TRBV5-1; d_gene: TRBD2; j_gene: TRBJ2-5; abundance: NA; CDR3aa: CASSLAVEAGYETQYF; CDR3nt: TGCGCCAGCAGCTTGGCGGTTGAAGCGGGGTATGAGACCCAGTACTTC
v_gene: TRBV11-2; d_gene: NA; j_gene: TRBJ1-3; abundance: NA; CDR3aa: CASSLAPGGGNTIYF; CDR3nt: TGTGCCAGCAGCTTAGCGCCCGGTGGGGGAAACACCATATATTTT
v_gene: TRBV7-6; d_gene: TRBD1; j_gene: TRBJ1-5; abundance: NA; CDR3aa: CASSLETGYSNQPQHF; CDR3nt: TGTGCCAGCAGCTTAGAGACAGGGTATAGCAATCAGCCCCAGCATTTT
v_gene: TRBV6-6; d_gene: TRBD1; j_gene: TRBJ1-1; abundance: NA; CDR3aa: CASSYRDRGPTAFF; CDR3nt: TGTGCCAGCAGTTACAGGGACAGGGGGCCCACGGCTTTCTTT
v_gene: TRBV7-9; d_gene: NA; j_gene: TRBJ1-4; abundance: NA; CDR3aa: CASSLEFWGLGEKLFF; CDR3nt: TGTGCCAGCAGCTTAGAGTTCTGGGGGTTGGGTGAAAAACTGTTTTTT
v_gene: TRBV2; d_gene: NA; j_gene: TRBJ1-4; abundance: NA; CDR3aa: CASSSSDPTATNEKLFF; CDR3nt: TGTGCCAGCAGTTCCTCAGACCCAACGGCAACTAATGAAAAACTGTTTTTT
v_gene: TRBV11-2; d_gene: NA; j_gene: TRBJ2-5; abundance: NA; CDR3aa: CASSPPGGETQYF; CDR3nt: TGTGCCAGCAGCCCCCCCGGCGGGGAGACCCAGTACTTC
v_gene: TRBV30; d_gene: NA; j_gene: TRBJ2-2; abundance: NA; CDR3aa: CAWSEGGELFF; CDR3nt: TGTGCCTGGAGTGAGGGGGGGGAGCTGTTTTTT